This passage covers 3 T cell receptor beta chains from one sample sequenced in a study of shared clonotypes between healthy human individuals. Naive CD8 cells comprised CD45RO-negative, CCR7-positively selected cells, excluding terminally differentiated effector memory CD45RA+ cells. TCRdb keeps only in-frame clones here, not all; method: immunoSEQ multiplex PCR. Of about 870,000 clones detected, about 91% appear once; the ten largest clones hold 20% to 30%. The sequenced sample was naive CD8+ T cells sorted from blood. Receptor source: a man between 25 and 39 years old in good health.

This clone was recorded once. DNA for the CDR3: TGTGCCAGCAGCCCCCGAATAGCGGGAGATCGATACAATGAGCAGTTCTTC. It specifies CASSPRIAGDRYNEQFF. This chain links TRBV7-6 with TRBJ2-1; TRBD2 matches 9 bases. Trimming took 5 bases from V and 4 from J; bases not matched to a gene: 12. CDR1 SGHVS and CDR2 FNYEAQ come from the germline V gene. The CDR3 loop spans 17 amino acids.

V gene TRBV6-5 combines with J gene TRBJ2-4; D is perhaps TRBD1 or TRBD2 (6 bases each). V was shortened by 4 bases and J by 1 base, with 11 bases between the two germline ends. Germline values: CDR1 MNHEY, CDR2 SVGAGI. The CDR3 totals 15 residues. For the CDR3, the DNA is TGTGCCAGCAGTTGGGGGGCAGGGGCCAAAAACATTCAGTACTTC. Translated, it gives CASSWGAGAKNIQYF.

V gene TRBV28 combines with J gene TRBJ2-1, with 7 bases lining up with TRBD2. In germline, CDR1 is MDHEN, CDR2 SYDVKM. Losses at the gene ends were 3 bases for V and 4 bases for J; bases not matched to a gene: 6. The CDR3 sequence is 15 residues long. As DNA, the CDR3 is TGTGCCAGCAGTTTGATGCAGCGGGGATACAATGAGCAGTTCTTC. This encodes CASSLMQRGYNEQFF. Full variable domain (remainder filled in from reference TRBV28 and TRBJ2-1): DVKVTQSSRYLVKRTGEKVFLECVQDMDHENMFWYRQDPGLGLRLIYFSYDVKMKEKGDIPEGYSVSREKKERFSLILESASTNQTSMYLCASSLMQRGYNEQFFGPGTRLTVL.